This entry features one T cell receptor beta chain sequence. Sequenced by immunoSEQ multiplex PCR; TCRdb stores in-frame clones only, minus some. Of tens of thousands of clones listed, around 94% are singletons. This entry belongs to a study of technical replicates of blood from a few donors. Trimming took 5 bases from V and 2 from J; bases not matched to a gene: 5. Germline V gene sequence: CDR1 MNHNS, CDR2 SASEGT. This CDR3 is built from 15 residues. This chain connects TRBV6-1 to TRBJ1-4, with 7 positions matching TRBD1. What was sequenced was T cells isolated from PBMCs. The receptor comes from a human donor in good health. The CDR3 reads CASSNAGGTNEKLFF. Written as DNA, the CDR3 is TGTGCCAGCAGTAACGCAGGGGGGACTAATGAAAAACTGTTTTTT.